What follows are 27 T cell receptor beta chains derived from one specimen sequenced in a study of cytomegalovirus exposure and HLA in healthy donors. This PCR relied on a set of 60 Vbeta primers and 13 Jbeta primers. Repertoires were generated with immunoSEQ multiplex PCR, while TCRdb's copy carries only in-frame clones and drops some. Its listing shows about 200,000 clones. The sample consisted of PBMCs. These receptors all stem from a boy aged 5-17 years in good health and CMV-seronegative.

This chain connects TRBV28 to TRBJ2-7, with TRBD1 as a possible D gene (6 bases). The germline V gene has CDR1 MDHEN and CDR2 SYDVKM. The CDR3 totals 18 residues. V was clipped by 1 base and J by 6 bases, with 25 bases between them. Here the CDR3 reads CASSLSPSTGYGSLEQYF. In DNA form, the CDR3 reads TGTGCCAGCAGTTTATCCCCCTCGACAGGTTATGGCTCCCTCGAGCAGTACTTC.

The chain is built from TRBV7-8 and TRBJ2-7; D is ambiguous. Per germline, CDR1 SGHVS and CDR2 FQNEAQ. V dropped 4 bases and J dropped 6 bases, with 13 bases sitting between them. The CDR3 runs 13 residues. The CDR3, as DNA: TGTGCCAGCAGCTATGAACTTCGCCTCGAGCAGTACTTC. It yields the protein CASSYELRLEQYF.

This sequence joins TRBV5-6 and TRBJ2-3, with a weak D call TRBD2 (5 bases). V dropped 4 bases and J dropped 4 bases, with 16 bases sitting between them. CDR1 is SGHDT and CDR2 is YYEEEE in the germline V gene. The CDR3 totals 15 residues. CDR3 sequence (DNA): TGTGCCAGCAGCCCACGGGATCGGGGTGCAGATACGCAGTATTTT. It yields the protein CASSPRDRGADTQYF.

V and J are TRBV5-1 and TRBJ1-1, with D possibly matching TRBD1 (5 bases). Trimming cost V 4 bases and J 3 bases, with 16 bases left between them. The length of the CDR3 is 15 residues. The germline V gene has CDR1 SGHRS and CDR2 YFSETQ. CDR3 sequence: CASSPTTAGYTEAFF. The CDR3 DNA follows: TGCGCCAGCAGCCCGACGACAGCGGGGTACACTGAAGCTTTCTTT.

The gene calls are TRBV5-4 and TRBJ1-3; D may be TRBD1 (5 bases). V was cut by 2 bases and J by 0 bases, with 9 bases left in between. The CDR3 consists of 15 residues. CDR1 and CDR2 from the germline V gene are SGHNT and YYREEE (reference sequence). DNA for the CDR3: TGTGCCAGCAGCTTTGTAGGGGACTCTGGAAACACCATATATTTT. It translates to CASSFVGDSGNTIYF.

V gene TRBV4-1 combines with J gene TRBJ1-1; the match to TRBD1 covers 8 bases. Per the germline V gene, CDR1 is MGHRA and CDR2 is YSYEKL. CDR3 length: 15 amino acids. The V and J ends lost 4 bases and 0 bases, in that order; junction bases with no gene match: 4. The CDR3 coding sequence is TGCGCCAGCAGCCGAGGGACAGGAGTGAACACTGAAGCTTTCTTT. It yields the protein CASSRGTGVNTEAFF.

The V call is TRBV30, the J call TRBJ2-7; D may be TRBD1 (6 bases). The germline V gene has CDR1 GTSNPN and CDR2 SVGIG (reference sequence). The CDR3 length is 13 residues. V lost 4 bases to trimming and J lost 2 bases, with 12 bases between them. CDR3 sequence: CAWTPGQAYEQYF. For the CDR3, the DNA is TGTGCCTGGACGCCGGGACAAGCCTACGAGCAGTACTTC.

The chain carries TRBV11-2 and TRBJ2-5; 8 bases are a match to TRBD2. The junction had 16 bases not matched to a gene; V was cut back by 5 bases and J by 5 bases. Germline CDR1 reads SGHAT; CDR2 reads FQNNGV. The CDR3 contains 17 residues. CDR3 nucleotide sequence: TGTGCCAGCAGCATCGGGGTACAGCGGGGGTCCTGGGAGACCCAGTACTTC. Translated: CASSIGVQRGSWETQYF. Drawing the rest from reference TRBV11-2 and TRBJ2-5, the complete variable domain is EAGVAQSPRYKIIEKRQSVAFWCNPISGHATLYWYQQILGQGPKLLIQFQNNGVVDDSQLPKDRFSAERLKGVDSTLKIQPAKLEDSAVYLCASSIGVQRGSWETQYFGPGTRLLVL.

This sequence joins TRBV6-1 and TRBJ2-3, with 10 positions matching TRBD2. The CDR3 covers 15 residues. Germline CDR1 and CDR2: MNHNS and SASEGT. V lost 7 bases to trimming and J lost 6 bases; unmatched junction nucleotides: 10. CDR3 bases: TGTGCCAGCACAGTTGAAGCGGGGGGGCGTGATACGCAGTATTTT. Its translation is CASTVEAGGRDTQYF.

This chain joins TRBV14 and TRBJ1-2; tentative D call: TRBD1 (6 bases). Trimming stripped 2 bases from V and 5 bases from J, with 12 bases between. Per germline, CDR1 SGHDN and CDR2 FVKESK. The CDR3 runs to 14 residues. The chain's CDR3 is CASSQTGTFYGYTF. CDR3 nucleotide sequence: TGTGCCAGCAGCCAAACCGGGACATTTTATGGCTACACCTTC.

This chain connects TRBV6-5 to TRBJ1-6; a weak D match, TRBD1 (6 bases). V was clipped by 9 bases and J by 9 bases, with 15 bases between them. The germline gives CDR1 MNHEY, CDR2 SVGAGI. The CDR3 is 13 amino acids. CDR3 region: CASTKDRGSPLHF. In DNA form, the CDR3 reads TGTGCCAGTACCAAGGACAGAGGTTCACCCCTCCACTTT.

The V call is TRBV7-9, the J call TRBJ2-5; D might be TRBD2 (5 bases). The germline V and J ends were trimmed by 4 bases and 6 bases, with 15 bases remaining between them. This CDR3 has 14 amino acids. Germline V gene sequence: CDR1 SEHNR, CDR2 FQNEAQ (reference sequence). Here the CDR3 DNA reads TGTGCCAGCAGCTCAAACTCGAGGGAGAAGACCCAGTACTTC. Protein product: CASSSNSREKTQYF.

The genes are TRBV9 and TRBJ2-1, with 8 bases aligning to TRBD2. V gave up 5 bases and J gave up 6 bases; unmatched junction bases: 7. Germline loops: CDR1 SGDLS, CDR2 YYNGEE. The CDR3 loop spans 14 amino acids. The CDR3 is CASSRGGGLNEQFF. The CDR3 bases are TGTGCCAGCAGTCGGGGGGGTGGCCTCAATGAGCAGTTCTTC.

The CDR3 region has the DNA TGTGCCATCAGTGGGGGACTTTTGGGAGATGAGCAGTTCTTC. Translated: CAISGGLLGDEQFF. V is TRBV10-3 and J is TRBJ2-1; possibly TRBD2 for D (6 bases). V shed 4 bases and J shed 8 bases, with 15 bases lying between them. Per germline, CDR1 ENHRY and CDR2 SYGVKD. CDR3 length: 14 residues.

The rearrangement links TRBV6-5 to TRBJ1-1, with D possibly TRBD1 on 5 matching bases. Germline loops: CDR1 MNHEY, CDR2 SVGAGI. This CDR3 contains 13 residues. Trimming took off 6 bases at V and 2 bases at J, with 10 bases between the two ends. DNA of the CDR3: TGTGCCAGCAGCTCAGGGACTAACACTGAAGCTTTCTTT. Its translation: CASSSGTNTEAFF.

This chain links TRBV7-9 with TRBJ2-7, with D possibly matching TRBD1 (5 bases). From germline, CDR1 is SEHNR and CDR2 FQNEAQ (reference sequence). With 3 bases removed from V and 4 bases from J, the gap between germline ends came to 22 bases. The CDR3 contains 17 residues. The CDR3 DNA reads TGTGCCAGCAGCTTCCTAGGTTCTGACAGACCAGCGTACGAGCAGTACTTC. Translating gives CASSFLGSDRPAYEQYF. Supplemented by reference TRBV7-9 and TRBJ2-7, the full variable domain reads DTGVSQNPRHKITKRGQNVTFRCDPISEHNRLYWYRQTLGQGPEFLTYFQNEAQLEKSRLLSDRFSAERPKGSFSTLEIQRTEQGDSAMYLCASSFLGSDRPAYEQYFGPGTRLTVT.

The rearrangement joins TRBV5-4 to TRBJ1-2, with unresolved D. The V gene's germline CDR1 is SGHNT and CDR2 YYREEE (reference sequence). The CDR3 length is 13 residues. Trimming stripped 0 bases from V and 6 bases from J, with 9 bases between. CDR3 sequence reads: CASSLARENGYTF. DNA for the CDR3: TGTGCCAGCAGCTTGGCTCGAGAGAATGGCTACACCTTC.

The V gene is TRBV25-1, the J gene TRBJ1-6, with unresolved D. Germline V gene data show CDR1 as MGHDK and CDR2 as SYGVNS. The CDR3 is made up of 14 amino acids. V gave up 3 bases and J gave up 9 bases, with 12 bases separating them. In DNA form, the CDR3 reads TGTGCCAGCAGTGACCTCTCGTCGGTTTCACCCCTCCACTTT. Protein: CASSDLSSVSPLHF.

This rearrangement joins TRBV30 to TRBJ2-5; possibly TRBD1 for D (6 bases). The last part of the DNA fits TRBJ2-7 better; the J call may be wrong. The CDR3 sequence is 13 residues long. Germline CDR1 GTSNPN, CDR2 SVGIG (reference sequence). Here the CDR3 reads CAWSVQGWGEQYF. The CDR3 DNA reads as TGTGCCTGGAGTGTTCAGGGGTGGGGCGAGCAGTACTTC.

The chain links TRBV7-9 to TRBJ2-5; 12 nucleotides align to TRBD2. This CDR3 is built from 17 residues. With V trimmed by 2 bases and J by 2 bases, 6 bases remained unmatched. Germline CDR1 reads SEHNR; CDR2 reads FQNEAQ (reference sequence). CDR3 sequence: CASSLRRTSGAQETQYF. CDR3 in DNA: TGTGCCAGCAGCTTACGTCGGACTAGCGGGGCACAAGAGACCCAGTACTTC.

The genes are TRBV25-1 and TRBJ2-5, with no clear D. The J call may be incorrect, as the DNA end agrees better with TRBJ2-7. In germline, CDR1 is MGHDK, CDR2 SYGVNS. The CDR3 runs 13 residues. The CDR3 DNA reads TGTGCCAGCAGTGGGGCCGATACCTACGAGCAGTACTTC. It is translated as CASSGADTYEQYF.

The V call is TRBV10-3, the J call TRBJ2-7; D perhaps matches TRBD2 (6 bases). CDR1 is ENHRY, CDR2 SYGVKD, per germline. The V gene lost 0 bases and the J gene lost 0 bases, with 12 bases spanning the gap. The CDR3 sequence is 16 residues long. This chain's CDR3 is CAISESRLVGSYEQYF. The DNA for the CDR3 is TGTGCCATCAGTGAGTCGAGACTAGTGGGCTCCTACGAGCAGTACTTC.

This chain joins TRBV4-1 and TRBJ2-3; 11 bases agree with TRBD1. This CDR3 is 14 amino acids long. Germline CDR1 reads MGHRA; CDR2 reads YSYEKL. Trimming at V came to 5 bases and at J to 5 bases, leaving 3 bases not matched to a gene. CDR3 sequence: CASSLGQGEDTQYF. The CDR3 DNA sequence: TGCGCCAGCAGCTTGGGACAGGGGGAAGATACGCAGTATTTT.

In nucleotides, the CDR3 is TGCGCCAGCAGCTTGGGGAGCTACAATGAGCAGTTCTTC. Translated: CASSLGSYNEQFF. V is TRBV5-1 and J is TRBJ2-1; D is uncertain. The CDR3 is 13 amino acids. CDR1 and CDR2 from the germline V gene are SGHRS and YFSETQ. Trimming removed 0 bases at V and 3 bases at J, with 4 bases between.

Concerning this clone itself: At the DNA level, this CDR3 is encoded by other sequences in the same sample as well. This rearrangement joins TRBV9 to TRBJ2-5; TRBD1 matches 7 bases. The CDR3 runs 14 residues. CDR1 is SGDLS and CDR2 is YYNGEE in the germline V gene. V lost 0 bases to trimming and J lost 4 bases; unmatched junction nucleotides: 3. CDR3 in DNA: TGTGCCAGCAGCGTAGTCCCAGGGGGAGAGACCCAGTACTTC. Translating gives CASSVVPGGETQYF. Full variable domain (missing parts from reference TRBV9 and TRBJ2-5): DSGVTQTPKHLITATGQRVTLRCSPRSGDLSVYWYQQSLDQGLQFLIQYYNGEERAKGNILERFSAQQFPDLHSELNLSSLELGDSALYFCASSVVPGGETQYFGPGTRLLVL.

This rearrangement joins TRBV2 to TRBJ2-7; the D gene is possibly TRBD1 (5 bases). The CDR3 contains 13 residues. Germline values: CDR1 SNHLY, CDR2 FYNNEI. V lost 3 bases, J lost 3 bases, and 9 bases lay in between. The CDR3 bases are TGTGCCAGCAGTGAGCGACAGCTCTACGAGCAGTACTTC. This translates into CASSERQLYEQYF.

The gene calls are TRBV9 and TRBJ2-7, with D perhaps matching TRBD2 (5 bases). Trimming cost V 0 bases and J 5 bases, with 12 bases left between them. CDR1 SGDLS and CDR2 YYNGEE come from the germline V gene. The CDR3 has 14 amino acids. The CDR3 DNA sequence: TGTGCCAGCAGCGTAGTAGGGAGAGCCCACGAGCAGTACTTC. Translation: CASSVVGRAHEQYF.